This T cell receptor beta chain was captured by sequencing in a study of regulatory T cells in long-lasting Graves disease. This clonotype was counted many times. Its antigen is not known. Broader study findings: Persistent disease exhibited a predilection for TRBV28, TRBJ1-2 and TRBJ2-5.

Building the TCR beta libraries relied on iRepertoire HTBI primers, and CDR3 regions underwent Arm-PCR. Each CDR3 protein is one row after TCRdb ran MiXCR on the multiplex PCR reads. This table holds approximately 560,000 distinct CDR3 sequences, 15% to 20% found once. The CDR3 is 16 amino acids. V was trimmed by 4 bases and J by 5 bases, leaving 21 bases between them. Germline V gene sequence: CDR1 SGHTA, CDR2 FQGNSA. The sample's time point: newly diagnosed GD, antithyroid drugs for less than 3 months. Scientists built the TCR library using RNA that was extracted from PBMCs. EDTA tubes were used for drawing approximately 9 milliliters of peripheral blood. The sample also formed part of further work on T cells in Graves' hyperthyroidism and ophthalmopathy. This second report adds: Clinical symptoms, serum thyroxine, TRAb, thyroid ultrasound and orbital computed tomography informed diagnoses. Most thyroid clonotypes with frequency above 0.001 were detected in blood.

The sequences come from peripheral blood mononuclear cells (PBMCs), collected at new diagnosis, from a patient treated with antithyroid drugs. The V gene is TRBV7-2, the J gene TRBJ2-7; D may correspond to TRBD1 or TRBD2 (5 bases each). The sequence derives from a man aged 18 to 30 with Graves disease. The CDR3 sequence is CASSSESVGVGDEQYF. The CDR3 bases are TGTGCCAGCAGCTCAGAATCAGTGGGGGTGGGTGACGAGCAGTACTTC. Variable domain in full (rest from reference TRBV7-2 and TRBJ2-7): GAGVSQSPSNKVTEKGKDVELRCDPISGHTALYWYRQSLGQGLEFLIYFQGNSAPDKSGLPSDRFSAERTGGSVSTLTIQRTQQEDSAVYLCASSSESVGVGDEQYFGPGTRLTVT.